These 7 T cell receptor beta chains were sequenced from one sample in a study of T-cell memory formation after mild COVID-19. TCRdb itself ran the 5' RACE reads through MiXCR, one entry per CDR3 protein. The sample has hundreds of thousands of distinct CDR3 sequences; 24% are singletons. Sequencing was carried out using PBMCs or a T cell subset sorted from them (not recorded which). Every receptor here comes from an adult woman who had mild COVID-19 (a few samples of this study predate the infection). Cell type and time point are not known.

A few counts support this clonotype. The genes are TRBV11-2 and TRBJ2-1; 10 nucleotides align to TRBD1. Per germline, CDR1 SGHAT and CDR2 FQNNGV. The CDR3 runs to 16 residues. V trimming: 8 bases; J trimming: 6 bases; junction bases outside the gene matches: 13. The CDR3 DNA reads as TGTGCCAGCCGCCGAACCGGGACAGGGGACCCCAATGAGCAGTTCTTC. This gives the protein CASRRTGTGDPNEQFF. Supplemented by reference TRBV11-2 and TRBJ2-1, the full variable domain reads EAGVAQSPRYKIIEKRQSVAFWCNPISGHATLYWYQQILGQGPKLLIQFQNNGVVDDSQLPKDRFSAERLKGVDSTLKIQPAKLEDSAVYLCASRRTGTGDPNEQFFGPGTRLTVL.

This clonotype has more than one count but fewer than ten. This sequence joins TRBV7-9 and TRBJ2-3; D call uncertain. From germline, CDR1 is SEHNR and CDR2 FQNEAQ (reference sequence). The V gene lost 3 bases and the J gene lost 5 bases, with 18 bases spanning the gap. This CDR3 has 16 residues. The CDR3 DNA follows: TGTGCCAGCAGCTTGACTTTCCGGTCCTCACAAGATACGCAGTATTTT. As protein: CASSLTFRSSQDTQYF.

This chain joins TRBV24-1 and TRBJ2-1; 8 bases match TRBD1. The V gene end was trimmed by 4 bases and the J gene end by 8 bases; junction bases not matched to a gene: 12. Germline V CDR1 and CDR2: KGHDR, SFDVKD. CDR3 length: 16 residues. This CDR3 is CATSDASGGYVDEQFF. The CDR3 nucleotides are TGTGCCACCAGTGACGCCTCAGGGGGCTACGTGGATGAGCAGTTCTTC.

This clonotype appeared a few times. The rearrangement joins TRBV5-1 to TRBJ2-1; 8 nucleotides agree with TRBD2. The junction had 7 bases not matched to a gene; V was cut back by 4 bases and J by 7 bases. This CDR3 has 14 amino acids. Per the germline V gene, CDR1 is SGHRS and CDR2 is YFSETQ. CDR3 protein: CASSPTGGENEQFF. CDR3 bases: TGCGCCAGCAGCCCCACCGGGGGGGAAAATGAGCAGTTCTTC. The variable domain in full, completed from reference TRBV5-1 and TRBJ2-1, reads KAGVTQTPRYLIKTRGQQVTLSCSPISGHRSVSWYQQTPGQGLQFLFEYFSETQRNKGNFPGRFSGRQFSNSRSEMNVSTLELGDSALYLCASSPTGGENEQFFGPGTRLTVL.

This clonotype appeared many times. The chain recombines TRBV12-3 or TRBV12-4 with TRBJ2-2; D unclear. The CDR3 runs to 14 residues. Trimming stripped 3 bases from V and 1 base from J, with 6 bases between. The CDR3 here is CASSFGLNTGELFF. In nucleotides, the CDR3 is TGTGCCAGCAGTTTCGGGTTGAACACCGGGGAGCTGTTTTTT.

This clonotype was seen ten or more times. The chain joins TRBV18 to TRBJ1-1, with a possible D match to TRBD1 (5 bases). This CDR3 contains 13 residues. CDR1 and CDR2 from the germline V gene are KGHSH and LQKENI. V was shortened by 3 bases and J by 5 bases, with 10 bases between the two germline ends. In nucleotides, the CDR3 is TGTGCCAGCTCACCCCGGGAGGGGACTGAAGCTTTCTTT. Its translation: CASSPREGTEAFF.

This clonotype was seen a few times. The V and J genes are TRBV23-1 and TRBJ1-2; D not resolved. TRBV23-1 is annotated as an ORF whose role is uncertain. The CDR3 extends over 12 amino acids. Deletions cut 0 bases from V and 7 bases from J, with 6 bases between. This CDR3 is CASSQSRFGYTF. In nucleotides, the CDR3 is TGCGCCAGCAGTCAATCCCGCTTTGGCTACACCTTC.